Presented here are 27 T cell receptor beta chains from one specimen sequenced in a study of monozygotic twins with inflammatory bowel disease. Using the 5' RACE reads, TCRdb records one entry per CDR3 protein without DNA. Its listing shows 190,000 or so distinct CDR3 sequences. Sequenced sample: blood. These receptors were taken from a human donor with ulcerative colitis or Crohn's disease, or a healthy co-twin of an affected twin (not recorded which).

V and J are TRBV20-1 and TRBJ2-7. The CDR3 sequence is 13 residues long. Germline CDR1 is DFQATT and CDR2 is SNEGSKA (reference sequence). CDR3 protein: CSARLPSGYEQYF.

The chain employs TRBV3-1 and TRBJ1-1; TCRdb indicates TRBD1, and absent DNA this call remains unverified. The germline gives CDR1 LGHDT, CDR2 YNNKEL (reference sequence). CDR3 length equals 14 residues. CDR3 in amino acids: CASSLTTGITEAFF. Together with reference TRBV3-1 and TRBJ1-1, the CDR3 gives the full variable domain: DTAVSQTPKYLVTQMGNDKSIKCEQNLGHDTMYWYKQDSKKFLKIMFSYNNKELIINETVPNRFSPKSPDKAHLNLHINSLELGDSAVYFCASSLTTGITEAFFGQGTRLTVV.

The CDR3 region is CASSLTGRGNQPQHF. The genes are TRBV5-1 and TRBJ1-5; TCRdb's D gene call, TRBD1, goes unchecked for lack of DNA. CDR3 length: 15 amino acids. Germline V gene data show CDR1 as SGHRS and CDR2 as YFSETQ.

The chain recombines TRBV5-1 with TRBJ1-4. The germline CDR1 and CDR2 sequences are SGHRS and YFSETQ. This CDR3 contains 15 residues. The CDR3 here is CASSLARGIGEKLFF.

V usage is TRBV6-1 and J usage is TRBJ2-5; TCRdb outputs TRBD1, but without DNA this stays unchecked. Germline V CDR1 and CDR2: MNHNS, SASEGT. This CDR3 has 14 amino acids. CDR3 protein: CASSIGGPQETQYF.

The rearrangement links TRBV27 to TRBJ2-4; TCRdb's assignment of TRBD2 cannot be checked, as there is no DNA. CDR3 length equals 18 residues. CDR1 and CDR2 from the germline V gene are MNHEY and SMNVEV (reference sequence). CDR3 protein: CASSPQYAGPTLKNIQYF.

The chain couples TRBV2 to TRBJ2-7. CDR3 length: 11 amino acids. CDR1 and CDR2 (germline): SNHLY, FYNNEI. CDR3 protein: CASSQDTEQYF.

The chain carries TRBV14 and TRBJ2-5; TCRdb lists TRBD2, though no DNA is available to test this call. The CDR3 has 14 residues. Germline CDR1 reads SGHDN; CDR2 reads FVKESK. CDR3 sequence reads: CASSALASGETQYF.

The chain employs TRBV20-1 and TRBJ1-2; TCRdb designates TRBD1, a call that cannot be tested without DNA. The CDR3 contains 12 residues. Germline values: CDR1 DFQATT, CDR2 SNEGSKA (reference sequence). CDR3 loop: CSAATGNYGYTF.

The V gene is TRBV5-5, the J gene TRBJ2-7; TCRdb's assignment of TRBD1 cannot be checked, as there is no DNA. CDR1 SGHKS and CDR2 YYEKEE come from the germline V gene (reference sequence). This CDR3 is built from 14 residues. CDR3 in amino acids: CASSFRQGSYEQYF.

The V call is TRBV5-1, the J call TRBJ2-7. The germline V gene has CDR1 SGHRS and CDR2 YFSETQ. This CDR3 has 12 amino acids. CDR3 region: CASSMTSYEQYF.

CDR3 sequence: CASSFRTGSYEQYF. The rearrangement uses TRBV5-1 and TRBJ2-7; TCRdb calls TRBD1, which cannot be checked without DNA. Germline V gives CDR1 SGHRS, CDR2 YFSETQ. The CDR3 spans 14 residues. The complete variable domain, with remaining parts taken from reference TRBV5-1 and TRBJ2-7, reads KAGVTQTPRYLIKTRGQQVTLSCSPISGHRSVSWYQQTPGQGLQFLFEYFSETQRNKGNFPGRFSGRQFSNSRSEMNVSTLELGDSALYLCASSFRTGSYEQYFGPGTRLTVT.

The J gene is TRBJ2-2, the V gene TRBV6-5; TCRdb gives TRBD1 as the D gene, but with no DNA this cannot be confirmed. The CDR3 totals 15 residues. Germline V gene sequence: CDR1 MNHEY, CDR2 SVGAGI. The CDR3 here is CASSFVTGETGELFF.

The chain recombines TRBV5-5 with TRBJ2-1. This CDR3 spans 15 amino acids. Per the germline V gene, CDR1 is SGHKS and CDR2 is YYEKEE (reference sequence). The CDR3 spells CASSLRQYSYNEQFF.

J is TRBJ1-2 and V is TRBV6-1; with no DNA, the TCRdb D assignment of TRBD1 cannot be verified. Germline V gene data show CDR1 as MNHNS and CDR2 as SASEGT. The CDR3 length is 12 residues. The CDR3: CANEGRDYGYTF.

The CDR3: CSAVDWGNEQFF. This sequence joins TRBV20-1 and TRBJ2-1. CDR1 and CDR2 from the germline V gene are DFQATT and SNEGSKA (reference sequence). This CDR3 has 12 amino acids.

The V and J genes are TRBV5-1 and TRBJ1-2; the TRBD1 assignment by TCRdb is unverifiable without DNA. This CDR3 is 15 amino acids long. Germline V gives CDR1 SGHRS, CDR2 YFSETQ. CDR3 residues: CASSPGQAINYGYTF. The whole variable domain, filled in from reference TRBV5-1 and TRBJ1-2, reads KAGVTQTPRYLIKTRGQQVTLSCSPISGHRSVSWYQQTPGQGLQFLFEYFSETQRNKGNFPGRFSGRQFSNSRSEMNVSTLELGDSALYLCASSPGQAINYGYTFGSGTRLTVV.

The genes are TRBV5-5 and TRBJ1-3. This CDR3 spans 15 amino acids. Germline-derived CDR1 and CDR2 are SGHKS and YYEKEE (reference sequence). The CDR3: CASSFVKETGNTIYF.

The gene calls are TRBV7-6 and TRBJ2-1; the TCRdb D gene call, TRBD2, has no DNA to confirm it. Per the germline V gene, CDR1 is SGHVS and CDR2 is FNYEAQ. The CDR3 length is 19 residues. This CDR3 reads CASSLRASGGAFSYNEQFF.

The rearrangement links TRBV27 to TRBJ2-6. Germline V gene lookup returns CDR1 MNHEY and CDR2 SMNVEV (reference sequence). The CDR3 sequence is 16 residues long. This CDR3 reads CASSWTVTSGANVLTF.

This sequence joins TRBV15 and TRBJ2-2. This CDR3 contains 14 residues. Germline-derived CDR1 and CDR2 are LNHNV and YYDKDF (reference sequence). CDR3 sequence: CATSRELLTGELFF.

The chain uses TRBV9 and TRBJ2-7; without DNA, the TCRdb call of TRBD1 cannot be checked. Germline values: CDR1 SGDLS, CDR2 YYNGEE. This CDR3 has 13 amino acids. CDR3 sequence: CASSLSPGDGQYF.

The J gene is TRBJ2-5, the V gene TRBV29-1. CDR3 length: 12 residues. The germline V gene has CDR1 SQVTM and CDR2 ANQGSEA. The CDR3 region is CSVEGLRETQYF.

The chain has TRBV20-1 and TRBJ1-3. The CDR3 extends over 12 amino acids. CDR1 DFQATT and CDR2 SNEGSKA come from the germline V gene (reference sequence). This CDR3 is CSALFSGNTIYF.

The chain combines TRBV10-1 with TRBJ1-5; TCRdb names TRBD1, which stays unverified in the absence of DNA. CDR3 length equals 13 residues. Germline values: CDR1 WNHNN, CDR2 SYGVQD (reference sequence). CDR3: CASSRTADQPQHF.

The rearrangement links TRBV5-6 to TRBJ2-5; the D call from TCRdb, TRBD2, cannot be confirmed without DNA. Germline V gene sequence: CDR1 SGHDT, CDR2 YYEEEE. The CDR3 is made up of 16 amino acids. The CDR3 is CASSFLAGEIKETQYF.

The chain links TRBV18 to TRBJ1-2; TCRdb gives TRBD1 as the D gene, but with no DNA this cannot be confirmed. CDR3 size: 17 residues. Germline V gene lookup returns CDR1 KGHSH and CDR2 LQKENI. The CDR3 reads CASSPNAEKTGGWGYTF.